These 5 T cell receptor beta chains originate from one sample sequenced in a study of control samples from healthy donors and cancer patients. TCRdb's copy holds only in-frame clones and misses some; the assay was immunoSEQ multiplex PCR. The repertoire has around 97,000 clones, around 89% of them found once; the top ten carry 19%. Material: PBMCs. The receptors shown here come from a man between 60 and 75 years old with lung cancer.

This clone was counted once. The chain couples TRBV25-1 to TRBJ2-3; D ambiguous. Between the trimmed V and J ends, which lost 3 bases and 2 bases, there was a span of 9 bases. Per germline, CDR1 MGHDK and CDR2 SYGVNS. The CDR3 runs to 14 residues. CDR3 sequence reads: CASSDTSLTDTQYF. The CDR3 DNA sequence: TGTGCCAGCAGTGATACCAGCCTCACAGATACGCAGTATTTT.

CDR3 sequence reads: CASSPAGTQYGYTF. As DNA, the CDR3 is TGTGCCAGCTCACCGGCCGGGACCCAATATGGCTACACCTTC. The rearrangement joins TRBV18 to TRBJ1-2; possible D gene TRBD1, 5 bases. Germline assignment: CDR1 KGHSH and CDR2 LQKENI. This CDR3 comprises 14 residues. Trimming took off 3 bases at V and 5 bases at J, with 13 bases between the two ends.

The chain uses TRBV6-5 and TRBJ1-1; D gene uncertain. Germline-derived CDR1 and CDR2 are MNHEY and SVGAGI. The CDR3 runs to 11 residues. Deletions cut 7 bases from V and 7 bases from J, with 10 bases between. CDR3 loop: CASTRGSEAFF. The CDR3 DNA follows: TGTGCCAGCACCCGGGGAAGTGAAGCTTTCTTT.

The chain employs TRBV3-1 (or the pseudogene TRBV3-2) and TRBJ1-2; D not resolved. The germline V and J ends were trimmed by 1 base and 1 base, with 7 bases remaining between them. The germline gives CDR1 LGHDT, CDR2 YNNKEL (reference sequence). CDR3 size: 14 residues. CDR3 DNA: TGTGCCAGCAGCCAAGGGTCAGTTAACTATGGCTACACCTTC. The encoded protein is CASSQGSVNYGYTF.

The rearrangement joins TRBV3-1 (or the pseudogene TRBV3-2) to TRBJ1-1; possible D gene TRBD1, 6 bases. Trimming cost V 4 bases and J 1 base, with 13 bases left between them. Germline V CDR1 and CDR2: LGHDT, YNNKEL (reference sequence). The CDR3 totals 15 residues. The CDR3 protein is CASSPQGSKNTEAFF. The CDR3, as DNA: TGTGCCAGCAGCCCACAGGGTTCTAAGAACACTGAAGCTTTCTTT.